This T cell receptor (beta chain) emerged from a study of PD-1 blockade in mismatch repair-deficient tumors. On this clone: The antigen remains undetermined.

The method was immunoSEQ multiplex PCR; TCRdb's version includes in-frame clones alone and lacks a portion of them. The sample carries some 10,000 clones, around nine tenths recorded once. Stated time point: approximately ten-day in vitro stimulation with candidate neoantigen peptide 3. The clonotype comes from an adult with mismatch repair-deficient cancer. The sample here was cells cultured in vitro, taken from a patient treated with pembrolizumab.

The CDR3 reads CASSRRTGGSAEAFF. Here the CDR3 DNA reads TGTGCCAGCAGCCGGAGGACAGGGGGCTCGGCTGAAGCTTTCTTT. The V call is TRBV27, the J call TRBJ1-1; 11 nucleotides line up with TRBD1. The CDR3 consists of 15 residues. After removal of 6 bases from V and 6 bases from J, the junction contained 9 bases not matched to a gene. From germline, CDR1 is MNHEY and CDR2 SMNVEV (reference sequence).